This record covers a single T cell receptor beta chain. Its antigen is not known. This CDR3 has 15 amino acids. In germline, CDR1 is MDHEN, CDR2 SYDVKM. V gave up 6 bases and J gave up 3 bases, with 15 bases separating them. This sample was taken from a study of cytomegalovirus exposure and HLA in healthy donors. On the study more broadly: Inside one of the first data releases sat about 85 million unique TCRs taken from HLA-typed donors. Overall study results and limits: Cytomegalovirus association was assigned to some 160 TCR beta chains. Accurate HLA-A and HLA-B prediction from TCR beta sequences was reported for most subjects.

It was with 60 Vbeta and 13 Jbeta primers that the PCR ran. Profiling relied on immunoSEQ multiplex PCR, and the TCRdb table lists in-frame clones only, not all of them. The sample lists 170,000 or so clones, roughly four fifths occurring once. Though nominally healthy at sampling, donors likely had unrecorded immune exposures. This receptor was obtained from a girl aged 10 to 17 in good health and CMV-seropositive. The chain combines TRBV28 with TRBJ1-3, with a possible D match to TRBD1 (5 bases). Sequenced sample: PBMCs. CDR3 DNA sequence: TGTGCCAGCAGCCGTGGGGGGGAGGGTGGAAACACCATATATTTT. Translated, it gives CASSRGGEGGNTIYF.